The 13 T cell receptor beta chains reported below all come from one sample, sequenced in a study of blood T cell repertoires in COVID-19. The protocol was immunoSEQ multiplex PCR, while the TCRdb copy is restricted to in-frame clones and leaves out a portion. The data show some 70,000 clones, with about 90% seen just once and 6.5% to 9.5% held by the top ten. The sequenced sample consisted of peripheral blood. These receptors were obtained from a man aged 50-60 years with active COVID-19.

The chain links TRBV27 to TRBJ2-1; a possible D gene is TRBD1 (6 bases). This CDR3 comprises 14 residues. Per the germline V gene, CDR1 is MNHEY and CDR2 is SMNVEV (reference sequence). Trimming cost V 6 bases and J 0 bases, with 9 bases left between them. This CDR3 reads CASSDRSSYNEQFF. In DNA form, the CDR3 reads TGTGCCAGCAGCGACAGGAGCTCCTACAATGAGCAGTTCTTC.

About this clone: Other DNA sequences from this sample encode an identical CDR3 as well. The V and J genes are TRBV18 and TRBJ2-7, with no clear D. Germline V gene data show CDR1 as KGHSH and CDR2 as LQKENI. Trimming cost V 6 bases and J 0 bases, with 12 bases left between them. There are 14 residues in the CDR3. CDR3 region: CASSPDRSSYEQYF. The CDR3 DNA is TGTGCCAGCTCCCCAGATAGGAGCTCCTACGAGCAGTACTTC.

The V call is TRBV6-2 or TRBV6-3, the J call TRBJ1-2; D is possibly TRBD1 (6 bases). The length of the CDR3 is 14 residues. CDR1 MNHEY and CDR2 SVGEGT come from the germline V gene. The V and J ends lost 1 base and 6 bases respectively, with 12 bases between them. The CDR3: CASSYFQGSDGYTF. CDR3 coding DNA: TGTGCCAGCAGTTACTTCCAGGGGTCAGATGGCTACACCTTC.

CDR3 sequence (DNA): TGTGCCAGCAGTCCCAGACAGGGAACGAGGCCCCAGCATTTT. Translated, it gives CASSPRQGTRPQHF. The chain couples TRBV28 to TRBJ1-5, with TRBD1 matching over 7 bases. The CDR3 loop spans 14 amino acids. CDR1 is MDHEN and CDR2 is SYDVKM in the germline V gene. V shed 5 bases and J 9 bases; nucleotides not matched to a gene: 10.

This chain uses TRBV13 with TRBJ1-2, with TRBD1 matching over 12 bases. This CDR3 has 19 amino acids. J gave up 5 bases and V 0 bases, and 13 bases lay outside the gene matches. Germline assignment: CDR1 PRHDT and CDR2 FYEKMQ (reference sequence). CDR3 DNA: TGTGCCAGCAGCTTAGGCCAGTTTGGGACAGGGGGCCTGCGATATGGCTACACCTTC. Translated: CASSLGQFGTGGLRYGYTF. The whole variable domain, filled in from reference TRBV13 and TRBJ1-2, reads AAGVIQSPRHLIKEKRETATLKCYPIPRHDTVYWYQQGPGQDPQFLISFYEKMQSDKGSIPDRFSAQQFSDYHSELNMSSLELGDSALYFCASSLGQFGTGGLRYGYTFGSGTRLTVV.

In this sample, this clone turned up once. The gene calls are TRBV19 and TRBJ2-2, with 9 bases aligning to TRBD1. The V segment lost 1 base and the J segment 4 bases; nucleotides outside the gene matches: 1. This CDR3 is built from 15 residues. The germline CDR1 and CDR2 sequences are LNHDA and SQIVND (reference sequence). CDR3 loop: CASSIGDRATGELFF. The CDR3 DNA reads TGTGCCAGTAGTATAGGGGACAGGGCCACCGGGGAGCTGTTTTTT.

The chain uses TRBV6-5 and TRBJ2-1, with TRBD2 matching 7 bases. The V and J ends lost 3 bases and 10 bases, in that order; junction bases with no gene match: 6. The CDR3 totals 13 residues. Germline V CDR1 and CDR2: MNHEY, SVGAGI. The CDR3 loop is CASSYSTSQEQFF. In nucleotides, the CDR3 is TGTGCCAGCAGTTATTCGACTAGCCAGGAGCAGTTCTTC.

The chain has TRBV24-1 and TRBJ1-2, with D hard to call. V was cut by 4 bases and J by 1 base, with 9 bases left in between. The length of the CDR3 is 14 residues. The V gene's germline CDR1 is KGHDR and CDR2 SFDVKD. DNA of the CDR3: TGTGCCACCAGTGAAGGCGGATTTAACTATGGCTACACCTTC. It yields the protein CATSEGGFNYGYTF.

The chain recombines TRBV9 with TRBJ2-7; TRBD1 matches 7 bases. The CDR3 extends over 14 amino acids. CDR1 SGDLS and CDR2 YYNGEE come from the germline V gene. The J segment lost 2 bases and the V segment lost 4 bases, leaving 6 bases of the junction unmatched. Written as DNA, the CDR3 is TGTGCCAGCAGCCCCGACAGGGTGGCCTACGAGCAGTACTTC. Its protein product is CASSPDRVAYEQYF.

This chain's CDR3 is CATSRWGDSGGGDTQYF. CDR3 DNA sequence: TGTGCCACCAGCAGATGGGGGGATTCCGGTGGAGGAGATACGCAGTATTTT. The chain uses TRBV15 and TRBJ2-3; D is perhaps TRBD2 (6 bases). The germline gives CDR1 LNHNV, CDR2 YYDKDF (reference sequence). The germline V and J ends were trimmed by 2 bases and 5 bases, with 20 bases remaining between them. The CDR3 contains 17 residues.

The CDR3 sequence: CASSQCPLVPYEQYF. The DNA of the CDR3 is TGTGCCAGCAGCCAATGCCCTCTAGTTCCCTACGAGCAGTACTTC. The J gene is TRBJ2-7, the V gene TRBV3-1 (or the pseudogene TRBV3-2); the D is unclear. The CDR3 has 15 amino acids. Germline V gene lookup returns CDR1 LGHDT and CDR2 YNNKEL (reference sequence). V was shortened by 2 bases and J by 2 bases, with 13 bases between the two germline ends.

This clone was detected a few times. This rearrangement joins TRBV29-1 to TRBJ2-7; TRBD1 matches 8 bases. CDR3 length: 11 residues. After removal of 8 bases from V and 4 bases from J, the junction contained 4 bases not matched to a gene. Germline loops: CDR1 SQVTM, CDR2 ANQGSEA. CDR3 loop: CSITGGYEQYF. The CDR3 DNA follows: TGCAGCATCACAGGGGGATACGAGCAGTACTTC.

This chain joins TRBV19 and TRBJ1-5; D is possibly TRBD1 (5 bases). This CDR3 comprises 13 residues. V lost 1 base, J lost 12 bases, and 13 bases lay in between. Germline V gives CDR1 LNHDA, CDR2 SQIVND (reference sequence). Here the CDR3 reads CASSIGGDPSQHF. The CDR3 region has the DNA TGTGCCAGTAGTATAGGGGGGGATCCGAGCCAGCATTTT.